This T cell receptor beta chain stems from a study of T-cell reconstitution after alpha-beta-depleted transplantation in children. V was pared by 1 base and J by 1 base, with 14 bases between. The length of the CDR3 is 16 residues. Germline V lookup: CDR1 SGHRS, CDR2 YFSETQ. This clonotype was counted at least ten times. What it binds is not known. Study-level results: Several patients had high TCRbeta diversity at day 60; it came from surviving recipient T cells and thymic progenitors. Newly produced T cells mostly provided counts and TCRbeta diversity after one year, as hyperexpanded clones declined.

The authors prepared the TCRbeta library with unique molecular identifiers. One entry per CDR3 protein results from TCRdb running MiXCR on the PCR reads. The profile shows 200,000 or so distinct CDR3 sequences, roughly 6.3% of them singletons. Specimen: PBMCs, collected before TCRalphabeta/CD19-depleted stem cell transplant. V gene TRBV5-1 combines with J gene TRBJ1-1; maybe TRBD1 (6 bases). The source is a girl under three years old with combined immunodeficiency, due to receive a stem cell transplant. The CDR3, as DNA: TGCGCCAGCAGCTTGTCCGAGGGGGTTCGGAACACTGAAGCTTTCTTT. Protein sequence: CASSLSEGVRNTEAFF.